This TCR beta chain was captured in a study of shared clonotypes between healthy human individuals. About the study: The study used three CD4 naive, three CD4 memory, two CD8 naive and one CD8 memory plate per donor.

With respect to this clone: Its antigen is undetermined.

Measured with immunoSEQ multiplex PCR; TCRdb has only the in-frame clones, and not every one. Here the sample spans hundreds of thousands of clones, less than 98% being singletons. Study-wide points: Generation probability values for non-shared clonotypes were lower than those for clonotypes shared by all four donors.

The investigators split CD4+ cells into a CD45RA+ naive subset and a CD45RA-negative memory subset. CDR3 length: 15 residues. Trimming removed 4 bases at V and 2 bases at J, with 16 bases between. Per germline, CDR1 SGHRS and CDR2 YFSETQ. The source of this sequence is a woman in her twenties or thirties in good health. V usage is TRBV5-1 and J usage is TRBJ2-7, with D possibly matching TRBD1 (5 bases). The specimen sequenced was naive CD4+ T cells sorted from blood. The subset was: CD45RA+ positively selected. CDR3 in DNA: TGCGCCAGCAGCCCCAGGGAATCCCACCCCTACGAGCAGTACTTC. As protein: CASSPRESHPYEQYF. The variable domain in full, completed from reference TRBV5-1 and TRBJ2-7, reads KAGVTQTPRYLIKTRGQQVTLSCSPISGHRSVSWYQQTPGQGLQFLFEYFSETQRNKGNFPGRFSGRQFSNSRSEMNVSTLELGDSALYLCASSPRESHPYEQYFGPGTRLTVT.